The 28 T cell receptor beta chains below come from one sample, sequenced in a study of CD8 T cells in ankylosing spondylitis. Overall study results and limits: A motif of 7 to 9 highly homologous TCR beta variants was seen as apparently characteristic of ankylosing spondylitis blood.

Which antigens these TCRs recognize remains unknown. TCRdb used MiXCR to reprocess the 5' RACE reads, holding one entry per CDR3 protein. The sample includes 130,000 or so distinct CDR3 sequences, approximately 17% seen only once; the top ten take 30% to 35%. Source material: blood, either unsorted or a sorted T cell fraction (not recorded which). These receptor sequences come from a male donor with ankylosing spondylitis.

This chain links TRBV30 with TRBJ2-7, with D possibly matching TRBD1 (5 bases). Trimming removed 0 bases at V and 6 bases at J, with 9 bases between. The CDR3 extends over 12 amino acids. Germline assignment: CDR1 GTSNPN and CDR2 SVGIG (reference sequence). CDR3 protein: CAWSVGTGEQYF. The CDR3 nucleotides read TGTGCCTGGAGTGTTGGTACAGGCGAGCAGTACTTC.

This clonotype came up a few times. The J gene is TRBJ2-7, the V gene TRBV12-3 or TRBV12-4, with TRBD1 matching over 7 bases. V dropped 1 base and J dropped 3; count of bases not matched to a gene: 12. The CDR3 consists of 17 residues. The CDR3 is CASSLEFGTENLYEQYF. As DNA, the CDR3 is TGTGCCAGCAGTTTAGAGTTCGGGACAGAAAATCTCTACGAGCAGTACTTC.

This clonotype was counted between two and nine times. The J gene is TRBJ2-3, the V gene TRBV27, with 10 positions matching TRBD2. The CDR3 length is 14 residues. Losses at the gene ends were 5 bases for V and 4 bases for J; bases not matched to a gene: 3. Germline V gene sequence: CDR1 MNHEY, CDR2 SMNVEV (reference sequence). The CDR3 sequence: CASSPSGRADTQYF. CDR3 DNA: TGTGCCAGCAGTCCAAGCGGGAGGGCAGATACGCAGTATTTT.

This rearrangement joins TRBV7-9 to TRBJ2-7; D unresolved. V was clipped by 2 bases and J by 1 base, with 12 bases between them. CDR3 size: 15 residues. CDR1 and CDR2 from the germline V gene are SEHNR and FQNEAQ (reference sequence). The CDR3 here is CASSLIGQPSYEQYF. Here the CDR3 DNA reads TGTGCCAGCAGCTTAATTGGGCAGCCATCCTACGAGCAGTACTTC.

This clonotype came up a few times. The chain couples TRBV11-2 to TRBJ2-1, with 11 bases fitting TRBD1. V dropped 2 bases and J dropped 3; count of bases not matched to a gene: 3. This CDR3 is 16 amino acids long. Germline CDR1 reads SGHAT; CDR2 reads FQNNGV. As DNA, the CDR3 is TGTGCCAGCAGCTTAAGGACAGGGGGCTTCTACAATGAGCAGTTCTTC. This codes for CASSLRTGGFYNEQFF. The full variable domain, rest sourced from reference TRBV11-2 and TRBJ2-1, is EAGVAQSPRYKIIEKRQSVAFWCNPISGHATLYWYQQILGQGPKLLIQFQNNGVVDDSQLPKDRFSAERLKGVDSTLKIQPAKLEDSAVYLCASSLRTGGFYNEQFFGPGTRLTVL.

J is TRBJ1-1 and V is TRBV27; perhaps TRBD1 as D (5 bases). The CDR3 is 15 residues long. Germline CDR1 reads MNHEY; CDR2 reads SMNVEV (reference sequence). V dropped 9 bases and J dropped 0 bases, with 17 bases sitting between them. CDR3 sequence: CASLKGPAMNTEAFF. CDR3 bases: TGTGCCAGTTTAAAGGGGCCGGCCATGAACACTGAAGCTTTCTTT.

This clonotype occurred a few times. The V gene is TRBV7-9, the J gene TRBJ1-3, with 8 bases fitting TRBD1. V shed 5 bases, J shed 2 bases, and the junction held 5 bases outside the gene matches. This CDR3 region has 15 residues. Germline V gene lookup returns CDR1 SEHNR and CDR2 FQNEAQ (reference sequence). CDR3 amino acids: CASSKTGVTGNTIYF. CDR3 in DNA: TGTGCCAGCAGCAAGACAGGGGTGACTGGAAACACCATATATTTT.

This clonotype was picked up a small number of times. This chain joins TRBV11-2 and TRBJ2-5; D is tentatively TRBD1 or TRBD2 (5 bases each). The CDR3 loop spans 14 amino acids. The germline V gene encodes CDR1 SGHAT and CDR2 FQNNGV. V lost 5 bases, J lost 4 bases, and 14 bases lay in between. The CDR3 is CASSPGRTLETQYF. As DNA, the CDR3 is TGTGCCAGCAGCCCGGGACGGACCCTAGAGACCCAGTACTTC.

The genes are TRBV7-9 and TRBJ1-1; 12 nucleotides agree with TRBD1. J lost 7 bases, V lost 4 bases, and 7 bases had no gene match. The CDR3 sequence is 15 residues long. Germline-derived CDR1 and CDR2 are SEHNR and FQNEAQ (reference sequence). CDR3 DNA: TGTGCCAGCAGCTCCCCGGGACAGGGGGCTGGTGAAGCTTTCTTT. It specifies CASSSPGQGAGEAFF.

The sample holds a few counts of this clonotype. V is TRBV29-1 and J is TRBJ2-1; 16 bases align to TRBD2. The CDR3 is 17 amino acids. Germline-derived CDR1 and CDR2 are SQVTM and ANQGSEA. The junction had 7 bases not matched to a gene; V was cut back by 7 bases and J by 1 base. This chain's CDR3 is CSEPGLAGGPSYNEQFF. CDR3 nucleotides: TGCAGCGAGCCGGGACTAGCGGGAGGGCCGTCCTACAATGAGCAGTTCTTC.

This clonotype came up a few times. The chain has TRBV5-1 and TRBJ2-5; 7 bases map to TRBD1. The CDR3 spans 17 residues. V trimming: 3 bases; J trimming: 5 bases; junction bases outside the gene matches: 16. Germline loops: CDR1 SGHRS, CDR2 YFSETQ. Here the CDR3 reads CASSYPATGETKETQYF. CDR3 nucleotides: TGCGCCAGCAGCTATCCAGCCACAGGGGAAACGAAGGAGACCCAGTACTTC.

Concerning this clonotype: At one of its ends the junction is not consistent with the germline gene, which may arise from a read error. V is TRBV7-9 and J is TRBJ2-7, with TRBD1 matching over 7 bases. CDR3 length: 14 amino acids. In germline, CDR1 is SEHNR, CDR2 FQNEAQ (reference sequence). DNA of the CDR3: TGTGCCAGCAGCTTGGGGACAGCCGCCTACGACCAGTACTTC. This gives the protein CASSLGTAAYDQYF.

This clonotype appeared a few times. For the CDR3, the DNA is TGTGCCAGCAGCGGGGGGACAGGGGACGAGCAGTACTTC. Translation: CASSGGTGDEQYF. The chain carries TRBV9 and TRBJ2-7; 10 bases are shared with TRBD1. This CDR3 has 13 residues. Germline V gives CDR1 SGDLS, CDR2 YYNGEE. V shed 3 bases and J 5 bases; nucleotides not matched to a gene: 2.

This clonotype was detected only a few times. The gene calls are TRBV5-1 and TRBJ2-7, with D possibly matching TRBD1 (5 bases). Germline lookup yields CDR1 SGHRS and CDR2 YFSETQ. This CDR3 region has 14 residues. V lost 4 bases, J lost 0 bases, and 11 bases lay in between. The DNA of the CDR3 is TGCGCCAGCAGCCAGGGCTCCGGCTCCTACGAGCAGTACTTC. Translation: CASSQGSGSYEQYF.

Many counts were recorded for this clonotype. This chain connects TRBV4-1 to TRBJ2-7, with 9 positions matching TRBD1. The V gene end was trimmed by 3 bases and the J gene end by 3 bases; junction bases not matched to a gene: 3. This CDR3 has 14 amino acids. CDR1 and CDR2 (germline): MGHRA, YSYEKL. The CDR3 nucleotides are TGCGCCAGCAGCCACGGACAGGGGAGCTACGAGCAGTACTTC. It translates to CASSHGQGSYEQYF.

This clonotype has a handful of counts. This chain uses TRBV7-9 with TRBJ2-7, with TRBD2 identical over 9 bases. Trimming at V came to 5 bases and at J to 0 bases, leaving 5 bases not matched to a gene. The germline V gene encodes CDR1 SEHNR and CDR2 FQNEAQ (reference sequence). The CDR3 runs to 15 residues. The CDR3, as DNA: TGTGCCAGCAGCACTCCTAGCGGGACCTCCTACGAGCAGTACTTC. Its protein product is CASSTPSGTSYEQYF. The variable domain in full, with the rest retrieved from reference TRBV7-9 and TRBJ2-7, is DTGVSQNPRHKITKRGQNVTFRCDPISEHNRLYWYRQTLGQGPEFLTYFQNEAQLEKSRLLSDRFSAERPKGSFSTLEIQRTEQGDSAMYLCASSTPSGTSYEQYFGPGTRLTVT.

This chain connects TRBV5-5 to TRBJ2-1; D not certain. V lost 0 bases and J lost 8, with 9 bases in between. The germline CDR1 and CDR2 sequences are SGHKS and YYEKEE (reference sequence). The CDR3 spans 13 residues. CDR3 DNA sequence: TGTGCCAGCAGCTTGGGGCCGCCTTATGAGCAGTTCTTC. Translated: CASSLGPPYEQFF.

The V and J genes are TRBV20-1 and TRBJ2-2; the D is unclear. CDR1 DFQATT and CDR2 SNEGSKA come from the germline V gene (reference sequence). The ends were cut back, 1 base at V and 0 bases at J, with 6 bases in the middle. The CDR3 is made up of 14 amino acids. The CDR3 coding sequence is TGCAGTGCTAGAGCCACCGCGAACACCGGGGAGCTGTTTTTT. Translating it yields CSARATANTGELFF.

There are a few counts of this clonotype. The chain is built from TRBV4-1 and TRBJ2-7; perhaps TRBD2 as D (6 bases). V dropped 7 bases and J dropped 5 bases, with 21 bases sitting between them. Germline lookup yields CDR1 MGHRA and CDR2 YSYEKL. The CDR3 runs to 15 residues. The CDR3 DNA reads TGCGCCAGCACCCGGGGGTCTCGGGGCCTTGACGAGCAGTACTTC. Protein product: CASTRGSRGLDEQYF.

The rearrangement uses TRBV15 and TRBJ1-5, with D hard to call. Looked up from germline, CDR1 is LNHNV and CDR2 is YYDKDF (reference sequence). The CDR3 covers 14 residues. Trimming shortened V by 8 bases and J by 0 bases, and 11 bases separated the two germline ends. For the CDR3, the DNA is TGTGCCACCCGCATATCTAATAGCAATCAGCCCCAGCATTTT. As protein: CATRISNSNQPQHF.

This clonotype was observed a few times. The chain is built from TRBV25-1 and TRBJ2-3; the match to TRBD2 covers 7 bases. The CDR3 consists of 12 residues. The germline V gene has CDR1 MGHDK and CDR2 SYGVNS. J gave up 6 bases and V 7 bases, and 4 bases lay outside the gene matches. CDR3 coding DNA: TGTGCCAGCACCACCGGGGGGGATACGCAGTATTTT. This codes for CASTTGGDTQYF. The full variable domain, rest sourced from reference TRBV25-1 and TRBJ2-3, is EADIYQTPRYLVIGTGKKITLECSQTMGHDKMYWYQQDPGMELHLIHYSYGVNSTEKGDLSSESTVSRIRTEHFPLTLESARPSHTSQYLCASTTGGDTQYFGPGTRLTVL.

The CDR3 DNA reads TGTGCCAGCAGCTTAACCAGGACAGTCCAAGAGACCCAGTACTTC. Protein product: CASSLTRTVQETQYF. This rearrangement joins TRBV7-6 to TRBJ2-5, with a tentative D call TRBD1 (6 bases). The germline gives CDR1 SGHVS, CDR2 FNYEAQ. V gave up 2 bases and J gave up 1 base, with 11 bases separating them. The CDR3 contains 15 residues. The complete variable domain, with remaining parts taken from reference TRBV7-6 and TRBJ2-5, reads GAGVSQSPRYKVTKRGQDVALRCDPISGHVSLYWYRQALGQGPEFLTYFNYEAQQDKSGLPNDRFSAERPEGSISTLTIQRTEQRDSAMYRCASSLTRTVQETQYFGPGTRLLVL.

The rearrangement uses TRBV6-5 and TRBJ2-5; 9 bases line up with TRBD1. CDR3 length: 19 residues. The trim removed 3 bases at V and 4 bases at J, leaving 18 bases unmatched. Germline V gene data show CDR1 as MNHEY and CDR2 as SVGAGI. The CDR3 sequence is CASSYSYTQGAATGETQYF. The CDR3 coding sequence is TGTGCCAGCAGTTATTCTTACACACAGGGGGCGGCGACTGGAGAGACCCAGTACTTC.

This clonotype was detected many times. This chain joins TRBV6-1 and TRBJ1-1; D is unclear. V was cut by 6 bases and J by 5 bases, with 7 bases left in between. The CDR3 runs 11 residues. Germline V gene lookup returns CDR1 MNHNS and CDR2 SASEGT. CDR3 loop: CASRDGTEAFF. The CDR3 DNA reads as TGTGCCAGCAGGGACGGAACTGAAGCTTTCTTT.

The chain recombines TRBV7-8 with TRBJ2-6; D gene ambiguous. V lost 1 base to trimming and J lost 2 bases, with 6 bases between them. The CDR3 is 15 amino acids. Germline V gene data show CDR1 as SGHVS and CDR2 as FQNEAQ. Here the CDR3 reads CASSLEVTGANVLTF. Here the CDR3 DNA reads TGTGCCAGCAGCTTAGAGGTTACTGGGGCCAACGTCCTGACTTTC.

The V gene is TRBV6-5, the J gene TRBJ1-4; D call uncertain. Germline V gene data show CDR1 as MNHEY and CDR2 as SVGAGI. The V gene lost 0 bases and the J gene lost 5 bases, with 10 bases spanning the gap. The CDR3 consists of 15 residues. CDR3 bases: TGTGCCAGCAGTTACTCGTTCTTACACAATGAAAAACTGTTTTTT. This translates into CASSYSFLHNEKLFF.

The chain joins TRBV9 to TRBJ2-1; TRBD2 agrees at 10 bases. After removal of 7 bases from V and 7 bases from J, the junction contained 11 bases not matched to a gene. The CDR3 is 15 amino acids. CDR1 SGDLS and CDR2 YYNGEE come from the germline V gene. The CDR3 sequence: CASGDSGRARNEQFF. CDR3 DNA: TGTGCCAGCGGGGACAGCGGGAGGGCCCGAAATGAGCAGTTCTTC.

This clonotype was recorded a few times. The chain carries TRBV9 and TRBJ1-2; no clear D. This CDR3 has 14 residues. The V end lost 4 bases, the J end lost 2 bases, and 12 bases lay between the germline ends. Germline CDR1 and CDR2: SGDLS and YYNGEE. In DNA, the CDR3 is TGTGCCAGCAGCTCCGTGGGAGGGAACTATGGCTACACCTTC. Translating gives CASSSVGGNYGYTF.